A selection of T cell receptor beta chains follows, all from one sample in a study of T cell repertoires in cytomegalovirus infection. TCRdb called the reads again in MiXCR, with one record for every CDR3 protein. Among some 240,000 distinct CDR3 sequences listed, about 18% were seen once. Sequencing was done on a sample of CD8+ T cells from PBMCs. The receptor source for this set is a human donor in good health (CMV status not recorded). Some clones in this sample may be carry-over from other donors' samples. Both conserved end residues are part of each CDR3. The D gene is left open where the match is weak. Not all rows give a size; the values are once, few, many and, for expanded clones, a class.

clone size	V gene	D gene	J gene	CDR3 protein	CDR3 DNA
many	TRBV7-9	NA	TRBJ2-2	CASSPPMTVFNTGELFF	TGTGCCAGCAGCCCGCCCATGACAGTGTTCAACACCGGGGAGCTGTTTTTT
NA	TRBV6-2/TRBV6-3	NA	TRBJ1-1	CASSYSRENTEAFF	TGTGCCAGCAGTTACTCCAGGGAGAACACTGAAGCTTTCTTT
NA	TRBV5-5	TRBD1	TRBJ1-6	CASSFIQGAESPLHF	TGTGCCAGCAGCTTTATACAGGGGGCGGAATCACCCCTCCACTTT
NA	TRBV6-1	TRBD1	TRBJ1-5	CASRRRDRGPPIDQPQHF	TGTGCCAGCAGACGCCGGGACAGGGGGCCGCCGATAGATCAGCCCCAGCATTTT
many	TRBV7-8	NA	TRBJ2-5	CASSLKGSLRQETQYF	NA
few	TRBV14	NA	TRBJ1-3	CASSQESGGKGNTIYF	TGTGCCAGCAGCCAAGAATCGGGAGGGAAAGGAAACACCATATATTTT
few	TRBV7-3	TRBD1	TRBJ2-7	CASSLKAGGRDEQYF	TGTGCCAGCAGCTTAAAGGCAGGGGGCAGGGACGAGCAGTACTTC
NA	TRBV12-3/TRBV12-4	NA	TRBJ2-5	CASSLRAGEETQYF	TGTGCCAGCAGTTTACGCGCAGGTGAAGAGACCCAGTACTTC
few	TRBV29-1	NA	TRBJ2-1	CSGRRPEDYNEQFF	TGCAGCGGGCGGAGGCCGGAGGACTACAATGAGCAGTTCTTC
many	TRBV5-1	NA	TRBJ2-1	CASSPGHSSYNEQFF	TGCGCCAGCAGCCCGGGACACAGCTCCTACAATGAGCAGTTCTTC
NA	TRBV29-1	NA	TRBJ2-1	CSALGRLNEQFF	TGCAGCGCCCTAGGGCGGCTCAATGAGCAGTTCTTC
many	TRBV6-5	NA	TRBJ1-1	CASSYPGLNTEAFF	TGTGCCAGCAGTTACCCAGGGTTGAACACTGAAGCTTTCTTT
NA	TRBV6-2/TRBV6-3	NA	TRBJ2-1	CATWAGFWGNEQFF	TGTGCCACCTGGGCGGGGTTCTGGGGGAATGAGCAGTTCTTC
many	TRBV27	NA	TRBJ2-1	CASSPGLTYNEQFF	TGTGCCAGCAGTCCAGGACTGACCTACAATGAGCAGTTCTTC
few	TRBV19	NA	TRBJ2-2	CASRLDYTGELFF	TGTGCCAGTAGGCTAGACTACACCGGGGAGCTGTTTTTT
NA	TRBV2	NA	TRBJ2-7	CASNLGLSSYEQYF	TGTGCCAGCAACTTGGGACTGAGTTCCTACGAGCAGTACTTC
few	TRBV27	TRBD2	TRBJ2-3	CASSFYGGSTDTQYF	TGTGCCAGCAGTTTTTACGGGGGGAGCACAGATACGCAGTATTTT
NA	TRBV12-3/TRBV12-4	NA	TRBJ1-5	CASSLGGRYQPQHF	TGTGCCAGCAGTTTAGGAGGCCGCTATCAGCCCCAGCATTTT
many	TRBV7-9	TRBD1	TRBJ2-3	CASTPFEGARTDTQYF	TGTGCCAGCACCCCGTTTGAGGGGGCGAGGACAGATACGCAGTATTTT
few	TRBV29-1	TRBD2	TRBJ2-2	CSVSGLAGANTGELFF	TGCAGCGTTAGCGGACTAGCGGGGGCGAACACCGGGGAGCTGTTTTTT
few	TRBV7-8	TRBD2	TRBJ2-7	CASSLASPGGISYEQYF	TGTGCCAGCAGCTTAGCGTCCCCGGGGGGAATTTCCTACGAGCAGTACTTC
NA	TRBV19	NA	TRBJ1-5	CASSITLLQPQHF	TGTGCCAGTAGTATTACACTCCTTCAGCCCCAGCATTTT
few	TRBV12-3/TRBV12-4	TRBD1	TRBJ2-2	CASRLTGVTGELFF	TGTGCCAGCAGGCTGACAGGGGTCACCGGGGAGCTGTTTTTT
NA	TRBV6-2/TRBV6-3	NA	TRBJ2-1	CASSYSIAGSYNEQFF	TGTGCCAGCAGTTACTCGATTGCGGGCAGCTACAATGAGCAGTTCTTC
NA	TRBV27	NA	TRBJ2-7	CASQTHWDSYEQYF	TGTGCCAGCCAGACGCATTGGGACTCCTACGAGCAGTACTTC
NA	TRBV4-3	NA	TRBJ2-7	CAGSQDWGSSYEQYF	TGCGCCGGCAGCCAAGATTGGGGATCCTCCTACGAGCAGTACTTC
few	TRBV7-6	TRBD1	TRBJ2-1	CASSPGQLDNEQFF	TGTGCCAGCAGCCCGGGACAGTTAGACAATGAGCAGTTCTTC
NA	TRBV13	NA	TRBJ2-5	CASSLRSAGLETQYF	TGTGCCAGCAGCTTACGGTCGGCAGGGTTGGAGACCCAGTACTTC
once	TRBV20-1	NA	TRBJ2-7	CSARDLTETTYQYF	TGCAGTGCTAGAGACCTCACAGAGACGACCTACCAGTACTTC
few	TRBV4-1	TRBD1	TRBJ2-1	CASTFRDRVSDEQFF	TGCGCCAGCACGTTCCGGGACAGGGTATCGGATGAGCAGTTCTTC
few	TRBV4-1	NA	TRBJ1-4	CACSGTPATNEKLFF	TGCGCCTGCAGCGGGACGCCCGCAACTAATGAAAAACTGTTTTTT
many	TRBV4-1	NA	TRBJ1-1	CASSQDVTGVTEAFF	TGCGCCAGCAGCCAAGATGTGACGGGGGTCACTGAAGCTTTCTTT
once	TRBV6-2/TRBV6-3	NA	TRBJ2-7	CASSYVETAYEQYF	TGTGCCAGCAGTTACGTCGAAACCGCCTACGAGCAGTACTTC
NA	TRBV2	NA	TRBJ1-4	CASSVQGSREKLFF	TGTGCCAGCAGTGTACAGGGATCTAGAGAAAAACTGTTTTTT
many	TRBV23-1	NA	TRBJ2-1	CASSRTGLGCDSYNEQFF	TGCGCCAGCAGTCGAACAGGTCTGGGTTGTGATTCCTACAATGAGCAGTTCTTC
once	TRBV11-3	NA	TRBJ2-2	CASSSPFSGGNTGELFF	TGTGCCAGCAGCTCCCCCTTTTCCGGGGGGAACACCGGGGAGCTGTTTTTT
few	TRBV6-2/TRBV6-3	NA	TRBJ1-2	CASNPGQFHGYTF	TGTGCCAGCAACCCCGGACAGTTCCATGGCTACACCTTC
many	TRBV6-6	TRBD1	TRBJ2-2	CASINTGDRPGELFF	TGTGCCAGCATCAACACTGGGGACAGACCCGGGGAGCTGTTTTTT
NA	TRBV7-4	NA	TRBJ1-1	CASTLGGILTEAFF	TGTGCCAGCACCCTAGGGGGAATTCTCACTGAAGCTTTCTTT
many	TRBV7-2	TRBD1	TRBJ2-7	CASSSRDRERDEQYF	TGTGCCAGCAGCAGCCGGGACAGGGAAAGGGACGAGCAGTACTTC
many	TRBV7-8	NA	TRBJ1-1	CASSPTAGQSYTEAFF	TGTGCCAGCAGCCCGACTGCGGGACAATCATACACTGAAGCTTTCTTT
few	TRBV13	TRBD1	TRBJ1-1	CASSLGGTGVTEAFF	TGTGCCAGCAGCTTAGGTGGGACAGGGGTCACTGAAGCTTTCTTT
NA	TRBV20-1	TRBD1	TRBJ1-4	CSARTGEGEKLFF	TGCAGTGCTAGAACAGGGGAGGGTGAAAAACTGTTTTTT
few	TRBV27	TRBD1	TRBJ1-3	CASSLVPGGLNTIYF	TGTGCCAGCAGTTTAGTTCCAGGGGGCTTAAACACCATATATTTT
many	TRBV4-1	TRBD2	TRBJ2-2	CASSQSGGNPTGELFF	TGCGCCAGCAGCCAAAGCGGGGGGAACCCCACCGGGGAGCTGTTTTTT
few	TRBV12-3/TRBV12-4	NA	TRBJ1-1	CASTDSADKAFF	TGTGCCAGCACCGACAGTGCGGATAAAGCTTTCTTT
few	TRBV27	NA	TRBJ2-7	CASGDEQYF	TGTGCCAGCGGGGACGAGCAGTACTTC
few	TRBV28	NA	TRBJ1-5	CASSFYRPNQPQHF	TGTGCCAGCAGTTTTTACAGACCGAATCAGCCCCAGCATTTT
few	TRBV10-3	NA	TRBJ1-1	CAISEPGTSEAFF	TGTGCCATCAGTGAGCCCGGGACATCCGAAGCTTTCTTT
few	TRBV6-2/TRBV6-3	NA	TRBJ2-7	CASGLEYEQYF	TGTGCCAGCGGATTGGAATACGAGCAGTACTTC
many	TRBV12-3/TRBV12-4	NA	TRBJ2-1	CASSLVGPPTLNEQFF	TGTGCCAGCAGTTTAGTTGGTCCCCCAACACTCAATGAGCAGTTCTTC
many	TRBV7-2	NA	TRBJ2-3	CASSLLGRITDTQYF	TGTGCCAGCAGCTTATTAGGCAGAATCACAGATACGCAGTATTTT
many	TRBV7-9	NA	TRBJ2-2	CASSLPAAQAGELFF	TGTGCCAGCAGCCTACCGGCTGCGCAGGCCGGGGAGCTGTTTTTT
few	TRBV19	TRBD1	TRBJ1-1	CASSHQGGVNTEAFF	TGTGCCAGTAGTCACCAGGGGGGAGTGAACACTGAAGCTTTCTTT
NA	TRBV27	NA	TRBJ2-1	CASSLNHDEQFF	TGTGCCAGCAGTTTAAATCATGATGAGCAGTTCTTC
many	TRBV28	TRBD1	TRBJ2-7	CASSLDRDRGSYEQYF	TGTGCCAGCAGTTTAGACCGGGACAGGGGATCCTACGAGCAGTACTTC
few	TRBV7-9	NA	TRBJ2-2	CASSKTAGGAGELFF	TGTGCCAGCAGCAAAACGGCAGGTGGAGCCGGGGAGCTGTTTTTT
many	TRBV12-3/TRBV12-4	NA	TRBJ1-5	CASSRRLGDQPQHF	TGTGCCAGCAGCAGACGTCTTGGGGATCAGCCCCAGCATTTT
NA	TRBV2	TRBD1	TRBJ2-7	CASRDRYEQYF	TGTGCCAGCCGGGACAGGTACGAGCAGTACTTC
many	TRBV6-1	NA	TRBJ1-1	CASSEGLGENTEAFF	TGTGCCAGCAGTGAAGGTTTGGGGGAGAACACTGAAGCTTTCTTT